These 25 T cell receptor beta chains originate from one sample sequenced in a study of cytomegalovirus exposure and HLA in healthy donors. PCR amplification relied on 60 Vbeta primers (plus 13 Jbeta primers). The repertoire was sequenced with immunoSEQ multiplex PCR; TCRdb's copy has only in-frame clones and lacks some. The sample holds some 200,000 clones. Sequenced input: PBMCs. The receptors derive from a boy between 10 and 17 years old in good health and CMV-seronegative.

The CDR3 loop is CAISKTGDNQPQHF. The CDR3 region has the DNA TGTGCCATCAGTAAGACAGGGGACAATCAGCCCCAGCATTTT. The chain is built from TRBV10-3 and TRBJ1-5; TRBD1 matches 8 bases. V shed 5 bases, J shed 3 bases, and the junction held 3 bases outside the gene matches. The CDR3 has 14 residues. Germline assignment: CDR1 ENHRY and CDR2 SYGVKD.

DNA for the CDR3: TGCAGCGTTGATGGCGGGGTACCTTTCGAGACCCAGTACTTC. Its translation is CSVDGGVPFETQYF. The chain joins TRBV29-1 to TRBJ2-5; possible D gene TRBD2, 6 bases. CDR3 length: 14 residues. V was pared by 3 bases and J by 5 bases, with 16 bases between. Looked up from germline, CDR1 is SQVTM and CDR2 is ANQGSEA.

The chain couples TRBV5-1 to TRBJ2-7; D gene ambiguous. The CDR3 runs 14 residues. Per germline, CDR1 SGHRS and CDR2 YFSETQ. V dropped 7 bases and J dropped 6 bases, with 20 bases sitting between them. CDR3 DNA sequence: TGCGCCAGCCGGGTAAATCCCGGGTCCGCCGAGCAGTACTTC. Its translation is CASRVNPGSAEQYF. Variable domain in full (rest from reference TRBV5-1 and TRBJ2-7): KAGVTQTPRYLIKTRGQQVTLSCSPISGHRSVSWYQQTPGQGLQFLFEYFSETQRNKGNFPGRFSGRQFSNSRSEMNVSTLELGDSALYLCASRVNPGSAEQYFGPGTRLTVT.

This chain connects TRBV7-3 to TRBJ2-3, with D tentatively TRBD1 (5 bases). The CDR3 loop spans 17 amino acids. Germline V gene data show CDR1 as SGHTA and CDR2 as FQGTGA. Trimming removed 5 bases from V and 5 bases from J, with 23 bases in between. Written as DNA, the CDR3 is TGTGCCAGCAGCCCAGGGATAAGTGGGGTAGGGTTAGATACGCAGTATTTT. This translates into CASSPGISGVGLDTQYF.

The rearrangement uses TRBV5-1 and TRBJ1-1, with 7 bases aligning to TRBD1. There are 14 residues in the CDR3. V lost 4 bases to trimming and J lost 4 bases; unmatched junction nucleotides: 7. Germline values: CDR1 SGHRS, CDR2 YFSETQ. CDR3 loop: CASSPGDRGTEAFF. CDR3 sequence (DNA): TGCGCCAGCAGCCCGGGGGACAGAGGCACTGAAGCTTTCTTT.

This chain uses TRBV15 with TRBJ1-5; maybe TRBD1 (6 bases). The germline V gene has CDR1 LNHNV and CDR2 YYDKDF (reference sequence). The CDR3 has 15 residues. V lost 3 bases and J lost 5, with 14 bases in between. The CDR3 nucleotides read TGTGCCACCAGCAGCCGCCGGGACACCTATCAGCCCCAGCATTTT. This translates into CATSSRRDTYQPQHF.

V gene TRBV19 combines with J gene TRBJ1-3; no clear D. V was trimmed by 1 base and J by 2 bases, leaving 12 bases between them. The CDR3 contains 16 residues. The germline gives CDR1 LNHDA, CDR2 SQIVND (reference sequence). The CDR3 sequence is CASSIVPEVTGNTIYF. As DNA, the CDR3 is TGTGCCAGTAGTATAGTGCCGGAGGTCACTGGAAACACCATATATTTT.

The chain couples TRBV7-2 to TRBJ2-7; possibly TRBD2 for D (5 bases). The V gene's germline CDR1 is SGHTA and CDR2 FQGNSA. Trimming took off 4 bases at V and 0 bases at J, with 10 bases between the two ends. The CDR3 contains 14 residues. This CDR3 is CASSSLAPSYEQYF. CDR3 in DNA: TGTGCCAGCAGCTCGCTAGCCCCCTCCTACGAGCAGTACTTC. The full variable domain, completed using reference TRBV7-2 and TRBJ2-7, is GAGVSQSPSNKVTEKGKDVELRCDPISGHTALYWYRQSLGQGLEFLIYFQGNSAPDKSGLPSDRFSAERTGGSVSTLTIQRTQQEDSAVYLCASSSLAPSYEQYFGPGTRLTVT.

About this clone itself: Other DNA sequences from this sample encode an identical CDR3 as well. V usage is TRBV9 and J usage is TRBJ1-1, with D uncertain. With 2 bases removed from V and 1 base from J, the gap between germline ends came to 6 bases. This CDR3 has 13 amino acids. The germline V gene encodes CDR1 SGDLS and CDR2 YYNGEE. The CDR3 DNA sequence: TGTGCCAGCAGCGTTGGAGAGAACACTGAAGCTTTCTTT. This gives the protein CASSVGENTEAFF.

The rearrangement uses TRBV7-2 and TRBJ2-7; TRBD1 is a possible D gene (6 bases). The length of the CDR3 is 13 residues. Trimming removed 7 bases at V and 0 bases at J, with 10 bases between. Looked up from germline, CDR1 is SGHTA and CDR2 is FQGNSA. CDR3 nucleotide sequence: TGTGCCAGCACACGGGACACCTCCTACGAGCAGTACTTC. Amino acids: CASTRDTSYEQYF.

This chain uses TRBV19 with TRBJ1-5; no definite D call. Trimming took off 3 bases at V and 9 bases at J, with 21 bases between the two ends. The length of the CDR3 is 16 residues. Germline CDR1 reads LNHDA; CDR2 reads SQIVND (reference sequence). The CDR3 DNA follows: TGTGCCAGTAGTATTCGTCTAGGCGGGGAGGGTGGGCCCCAGCATTTT. It translates to CASSIRLGGEGGPQHF.

The rearrangement joins TRBV5-6 to TRBJ1-3; TRBD1 might be the D (5 bases). Germline V lookup: CDR1 SGHDT, CDR2 YYEEEE. Trimming removed 2 bases from V and 5 bases from J, with 14 bases in between. The CDR3 length is 15 residues. The CDR3 here is CASSFLTGGRNTIYF. As DNA, the CDR3 is TGTGCCAGCAGCTTTCTCACGGGGGGGAGAAACACCATATATTTT.

The genes are TRBV5-1 and TRBJ2-3; the match to TRBD2 covers 13 bases. V gave up 3 bases and J gave up 5 bases; unmatched junction bases: 6. Per the germline V gene, CDR1 is SGHRS and CDR2 is YFSETQ. The CDR3 sequence is 16 residues long. CDR3: CASSSGLAGVRDTQYF. In DNA, the CDR3 is TGCGCCAGCAGCTCCGGACTAGCGGGGGTCCGAGATACGCAGTATTTT. Full variable domain (remainder filled in from reference TRBV5-1 and TRBJ2-3): KAGVTQTPRYLIKTRGQQVTLSCSPISGHRSVSWYQQTPGQGLQFLFEYFSETQRNKGNFPGRFSGRQFSNSRSEMNVSTLELGDSALYLCASSSGLAGVRDTQYFGPGTRLTVL.

The genes are TRBV25-1 and TRBJ2-5; 11 bases align to TRBD1. The CDR3 has 17 residues. Germline lookup yields CDR1 MGHDK and CDR2 SYGVNS. The ends lost 6 bases at V and 5 bases at J; junction bases unmatched: 14. The CDR3 protein is CASSPSVGQGVKETQYF. The CDR3 DNA reads TGTGCCAGCAGCCCCTCTGTGGGACAGGGGGTGAAGGAGACCCAGTACTTC.

This chain uses TRBV5-1 with TRBJ2-4, with TRBD2 matching 8 bases. The V gene's germline CDR1 is SGHRS and CDR2 YFSETQ. CDR3 length: 15 residues. The V segment lost 3 bases and the J segment 1 base; nucleotides outside the gene matches: 3. CDR3 region: CASSSERGAKNIQYF. CDR3 in DNA: TGCGCCAGCAGCTCCGAGCGGGGGGCCAAAAACATTCAGTACTTC.

This chain connects TRBV25-1 to TRBJ1-2; TRBD1 might be the D (6 bases). Germline assignment: CDR1 MGHDK and CDR2 SYGVNS. Trimming cost V 4 bases and J 6 bases, with 12 bases left between them. The CDR3 totals 13 residues. The CDR3 coding sequence is TGTGCCAGCAGTGGCGGACAGCGAAATGGCTACACCTTC. This gives the protein CASSGGQRNGYTF.

This chain links TRBV5-4 with TRBJ1-2; 7 bases are a match to TRBD1. The ends lost 0 bases at V and 4 bases at J; junction bases unmatched: 3. The CDR3 runs 14 residues. Germline CDR1 SGHNT, CDR2 YYREEE (reference sequence). The CDR3 loop is CASSLGDSPYGYTF. The CDR3 DNA reads TGTGCCAGCAGCTTGGGGGACAGCCCCTATGGCTACACCTTC.

With respect to this clone: The germline gene is not matched at one end of the junction; a read error may be the cause. The V gene is TRBV2, the J gene TRBJ2-3; 8 bases line up with TRBD2. Per germline, CDR1 SNHLY and CDR2 FYNNEI. The CDR3 has 15 amino acids. This chain's CDR3 is CASNGAGGPTNTQYF. In DNA form, the CDR3 reads TGTGCCAGCAATGGGGCGGGGGGCCCCACAAATACGCAGTATTTT.

This rearrangement joins TRBV30 to TRBJ1-2, with 10 positions matching TRBD1. The CDR3 is made up of 17 amino acids. The junction had 8 bases not matched to a gene; V was cut back by 0 bases and J by 1 base. Germline V gene data show CDR1 as GTSNPN and CDR2 as SVGIG (reference sequence). The CDR3 DNA reads TGTGCCTGGAGTGTATATGGGACAGGGGACATTAACTATGGCTACACCTTC. It is translated as CAWSVYGTGDINYGYTF.

The CDR3 DNA follows: TGTGCCAGCAGCTTAGCGCTAGTGGAAACGAACACTGAAGCTTTCTTT. Protein product: CASSLALVETNTEAFF. The V call is TRBV7-9, the J call TRBJ1-1; D unclear. The CDR3 sequence is 16 residues long. With 0 bases removed from V and 1 base from J, the gap between germline ends came to 12 bases. Germline V gene sequence: CDR1 SEHNR, CDR2 FQNEAQ (reference sequence).

The chain joins TRBV30 to TRBJ1-5, with 11 bases matching TRBD1. CDR1 GTSNPN and CDR2 SVGIG come from the germline V gene (reference sequence). This CDR3 spans 14 amino acids. Trimming removed 2 bases from V and 7 bases from J; junction bases left unmatched: 4. CDR3 sequence (DNA): TGTGCCTGGAGTATGGGACAGGGGGTGCAGCCCCAGCATTTT. Amino acids: CAWSMGQGVQPQHF.

CDR3 coding DNA: TGTGCCAGCTCACCACTCGCCACTAATTTGGCTTTCTTT. Its translation: CASSPLATNLAFF. The chain has TRBV18 and TRBJ1-1, with D unresolved. CDR3 length: 13 amino acids. The germline CDR1 and CDR2 sequences are KGHSH and LQKENI. The V end lost 1 base, the J end lost 11 bases, and 14 bases lay between the germline ends.

The chain has TRBV6-5 and TRBJ1-3; weak D call: TRBD1 (5 bases). From germline, CDR1 is MNHEY and CDR2 SVGAGI. V lost 4 bases to trimming and J lost 0 bases, with 13 bases between them. The CDR3 has 16 amino acids. CDR3 in DNA: TGTGCCAGCAGTTTCCAGGGTTTTGGCTCTGGAAACACCATATATTTT. Its protein product is CASSFQGFGSGNTIYF.

The chain recombines TRBV6-5 with TRBJ2-7; 7 bases are shared with TRBD1. Per germline, CDR1 MNHEY and CDR2 SVGAGI. J was trimmed by 3 bases and V by 2 bases; bases with no gene match: 4. CDR3 length equals 14 residues. The CDR3 sequence is CASSYDRDSYEQYF. The CDR3 bases are TGTGCCAGCAGTTACGACCGGGACAGCTACGAGCAGTACTTC.

The J gene is TRBJ2-7, the V gene TRBV5-6; D may be TRBD1 (5 bases). Trimming shortened V by 4 bases and J by 6 bases, and 14 bases separated the two germline ends. Germline assignment: CDR1 SGHDT and CDR2 YYEEEE. There are 13 residues in the CDR3. CDR3 loop: CASSHWAGFEQYF. The CDR3 DNA sequence: TGTGCCAGCAGCCATTGGGCAGGGTTCGAGCAGTACTTC.